Here is one TCR beta chain with its context. Its cognate antigen is unknown. Libraries of TCR beta came from iRepertoire HTBI primers plus Arm-PCR of CDR3 regions. TCRdb passed the multiplex PCR reads through MiXCR, listing each CDR3 protein once. Here the sample spans 400,000 to 450,000 distinct CDR3 sequences, about a quarter being singletons. The data originate from a study of regulatory T cells in long-lasting Graves disease. The length of the CDR3 is 16 residues. Germline V gene sequence: CDR1 PRHDT, CDR2 FYEKMQ (reference sequence). Deletions cut 4 bases from V and 5 bases from J, with 20 bases between. Overall study findings and caveats: The researchers studied only peripheral blood, not thyroid tissue. Under persistent disease, TRBV28, TRBJ1-2 and TRBJ2-5 were used preferentially. Accuracy was perhaps lowered by the small sample size. A greater number of public clonotypes (fewer than 3,000) was shared by persistent patients than by new patients (approximately 880).

Time point indicated: persistent/refractory GD, antithyroid drugs over 5 years with positive TRAb. Extracted RNA from PBMCs served as the source of the TCR library. The gene calls are TRBV13 and TRBJ2-5; D is perhaps TRBD1 or TRBD2 (5 bases each). This material consisted of peripheral blood mononuclear cells (PBMCs), taken when the disease was refractory, from a patient treated with antithyroid drugs. This sequence originates from a female donor with Graves disease. The CDR3 protein is CASSSTGLPERETQYF. The CDR3 nucleotides read TGTGCCAGCAGCTCAACGGGGCTCCCGGAGAGGGAGACCCAGTACTTC. Complete variable domain (other parts from reference TRBV13 and TRBJ2-5): AAGVIQSPRHLIKEKRETATLKCYPIPRHDTVYWYQQGPGQDPQFLISFYEKMQSDKGSIPDRFSAQQFSDYHSELNMSSLELGDSALYFCASSSTGLPERETQYFGPGTRLLVL.